This entry is about one T cell receptor (beta chain). These data originate in a study of cytomegalovirus exposure and HLA in healthy donors. The repertoire was sequenced with immunoSEQ multiplex PCR; TCRdb's copy has only in-frame clones and lacks some. The sample contains a few hundred thousand clones, approximately 84% of which appear only once. The V end was cut by 2 bases, the J end by 1 base, with 9 bases between. Germline CDR1 is SGHVS and CDR2 is FQNEAQ. The CDR3 extends over 15 amino acids. Sequencing used PBMCs. The clonotype comes from a man younger than 35 in good health and CMV-seropositive. This rearrangement joins TRBV7-8 to TRBJ1-5; D ambiguous. The CDR3 DNA reads as TGTGCCAGCAGCTTATATGGTGGGAGCAATCAGCCCCAGCATTTT. Its translation: CASSLYGGSNQPQHF.